One sample yielded the 3 T cell receptor beta chains listed below, sequenced in a study of Graves' ophthalmopathy and Graves' hyperthyroidism. Investigators amplified TCR beta CDR3 regions from RNA transcripts. RT-PCR was first run with HTBI primers, then multiplex PCR in a second round. TCRdb analysed the multiplex PCR reads with MiXCR anew, one entry per CDR3 protein. The sample consists of 620,000 or so distinct CDR3 sequences, about a fifth of them appearing once. Sequenced material: peripheral blood. These receptors were taken from a woman aged 18-29 years with stable Graves' hyperthyroidism. Some clones in this sample may be carry-over from other donors' samples.

This clonotype has at least ten counts. CDR3 nucleotides: TGTGCCACCAGCGAAGGCCCGGGCGGGAGTTACGAGCAGTACTTC. Protein: CATSEGPGGSYEQYF. The chain couples TRBV15 to TRBJ2-7; TRBD2 agrees at 7 bases. Germline V gene data show CDR1 as LNHNV and CDR2 as YYDKDF (reference sequence). V shed 5 bases, J shed 4 bases, and the junction held 11 bases outside the gene matches. The CDR3 is made up of 15 amino acids.

In its sample, this clonotype was seen many times. The chain recombines TRBV4-2 with TRBJ1-6; TRBD1 might be the D (5 bases). The CDR3 loop spans 15 amino acids. Germline V gene lookup returns CDR1 LGHNA and CDR2 YNFKEQ. V lost 11 bases to trimming and J lost 6 bases, with 20 bases between them. The CDR3 nucleotides read TGTGCCGCTGCGGGGCGGGGACGCTCTAATTCACCCCTCCACTTT. This gives the protein CAAAGRGRSNSPLHF.

The gene calls are TRBV7-6 and TRBJ1-5; D unresolved. Germline V gives CDR1 SGHVS, CDR2 FNYEAQ. CDR3 length: 15 residues. V was shortened by 5 bases and J by 4 bases, with 15 bases between the two germline ends. DNA for the CDR3: TGTGCCAGCAGCCCAAAGTCAGGTGTTAATCAGCCCCAGCATTTT. Translation: CASSPKSGVNQPQHF. The full variable domain, rest sourced from reference TRBV7-6 and TRBJ1-5, is GAGVSQSPRYKVTKRGQDVALRCDPISGHVSLYWYRQALGQGPEFLTYFNYEAQQDKSGLPNDRFSAERPEGSISTLTIQRTEQRDSAMYRCASSPKSGVNQPQHFGDGTRLSIL.